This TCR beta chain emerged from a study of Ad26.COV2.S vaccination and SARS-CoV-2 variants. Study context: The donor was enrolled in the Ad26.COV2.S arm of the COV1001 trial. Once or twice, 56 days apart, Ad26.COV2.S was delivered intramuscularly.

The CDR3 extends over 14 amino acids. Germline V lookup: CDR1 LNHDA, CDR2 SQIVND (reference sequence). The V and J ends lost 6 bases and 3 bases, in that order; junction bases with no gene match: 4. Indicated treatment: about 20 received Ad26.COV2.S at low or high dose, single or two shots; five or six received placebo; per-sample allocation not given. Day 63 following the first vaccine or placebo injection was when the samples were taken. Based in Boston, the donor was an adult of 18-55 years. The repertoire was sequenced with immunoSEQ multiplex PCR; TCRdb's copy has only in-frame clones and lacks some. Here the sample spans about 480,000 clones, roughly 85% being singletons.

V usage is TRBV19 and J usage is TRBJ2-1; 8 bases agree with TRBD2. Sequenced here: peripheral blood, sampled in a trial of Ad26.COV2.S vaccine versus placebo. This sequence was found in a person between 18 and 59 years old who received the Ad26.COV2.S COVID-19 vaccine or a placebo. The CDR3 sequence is CASREGLDYNEQFF. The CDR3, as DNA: TGTGCCAGTAGGGAGGGACTAGACTACAATGAGCAGTTCTTC. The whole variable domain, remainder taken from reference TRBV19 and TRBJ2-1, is DGGITQSPKYLFRKEGQNVTLSCEQNLNHDAMYWYRQDPGQGLRLIYYSQIVNDFQKGDIAEGYSVSREKKESFPLTVTSAQKNPTAFYLCASREGLDYNEQFFGPGTRLTVL.